This TCR beta chain was sequenced for a study of cytomegalovirus exposure and HLA in healthy donors. Study as a whole: Around 79 million unique TCRs, all from HLA-typed donors, were included in an early release of the data. Study-wide findings and caveats: Per a prior analysis, the majority of TCR beta V segments were productive roughly 90% or roughly 30% of the time.

As for this clone: As yet, its antigen is unknown.

This CDR3 contains 15 residues. CDR1 and CDR2 (germline): MNHEY, SMNVEV (reference sequence). V lost 1 base, J lost 5 bases, and 12 bases lay in between. The PCR had 60 Vbeta and 13 Jbeta primers. Sequencing was performed with immunoSEQ multiplex PCR; in TCRdb, only in-frame clones are kept and a portion is missing. The sample consists of approximately 70,000 clones, about 71% of them appearing once. The TCR sequence derives from a woman in her forties or fifties in good health and CMV-seropositive. Sequencing used PBMCs. The chain recombines TRBV27 with TRBJ2-1; tentative D call: TRBD2 (5 bases). CDR3 nucleotides: TGTGCCAGCAGTTTATACCTAGCAGACCACAATGAGCAGTTCTTC. Encoded protein: CASSLYLADHNEQFF.